A single sample gave rise to the 30 T cell receptor beta chains below, sequenced in a study of T cells in Graves' hyperthyroidism and ophthalmopathy. The source material, RNA transcripts, was used to amplify TCR beta CDR3 regions. With the HTBI primer set, the TCR CDR3 went through a first round of RT-PCR. MiXCR was run by TCRdb on the multiplex PCR reads, yielding one entry per CDR3 protein. The sample holds about 840,000 distinct CDR3 sequences, around 38% seen once. Sequencing input: blood. The receptors stem from a man aged 18 to 29 with Graves' hyperthyroidism.

This clonotype was seen a handful of times. V gene TRBV7-9 combines with J gene TRBJ1-4, with no clear D. From germline, CDR1 is SEHNR and CDR2 FQNEAQ (reference sequence). The CDR3 contains 14 residues. Trimming removed 4 bases from V and 3 bases from J, with 9 bases in between. CDR3 sequence: CASSSLIPNEKLFF. In DNA, the CDR3 is TGTGCCAGCAGCTCATTGATACCTAATGAAAAACTGTTTTTT.

The V gene is TRBV7-8, the J gene TRBJ2-5; 9 nucleotides line up with TRBD1. Germline V CDR1 and CDR2: SGHVS, FQNEAQ. With V trimmed by 5 bases and J by 4 bases, 14 bases remained unmatched. This CDR3 contains 17 residues. CDR3 residues: CASSPNSGTGRGETQYF. The CDR3, as DNA: TGTGCCAGCAGCCCGAACTCTGGGACAGGGCGCGGAGAGACCCAGTACTTC.

Concerning this clonotype: A much bigger clone sits one base away, suggesting this may be a read error. The rearrangement joins TRBV9 to TRBJ2-6; the D gene is possibly TRBD1 (5 bases). Germline values: CDR1 SGDLS, CDR2 YYNGEE. The CDR3 contains 15 residues. CDR3 residues: CASSPQNSGANVLIF. The CDR3 DNA follows: TGTGCCAGCAGCCCTCAGAACTCTGGGGCCAACGTCCTGATTTTC.

There are a few counts of this clonotype. The chain joins TRBV29-1 to TRBJ2-2; 13 bases are a match to TRBD2. There are 15 residues in the CDR3. With 6 bases clipped from V and 7 bases from J, the junction kept 8 bases outside the gene matches. Germline assignment: CDR1 SQVTM and CDR2 ANQGSEA. The DNA of the CDR3 is TGCAGCGTACGGACTAGCGGGGGCCTGGGCGGGGAGCTGTTTTTT. Translation gives CSVRTSGGLGGELFF.

This clonotype was picked up a small number of times. The rearrangement uses TRBV7-2 and TRBJ1-1, with TRBD1 matching over 7 bases. Germline CDR1 and CDR2: SGHTA and FQGNSA. Trimming took 4 bases from V and 7 from J; bases not matched to a gene: 12. This CDR3 region has 15 residues. CDR3 protein: CASSSQGGQTIEAFF. The CDR3 bases are TGTGCCAGCAGCTCCCAGGGGGGACAGACAATTGAAGCTTTCTTT.

In nucleotides, the CDR3 is TGTGCCAGCAGCCTGACAGGGCGGTATGGCTACACCTTC. Its protein is CASSLTGRYGYTF. The chain carries TRBV12-3 or TRBV12-4 and TRBJ1-2, with 7 bases that match TRBD1. CDR3 length: 13 residues. Germline trimming cut 6 bases from V and 5 bases from J; bases unmatched to any gene: 6.

This clonotype was seen only a few times. The CDR3 DNA sequence: TGTGCCAGTTGGCAGACCCAGAACACTGAAGCTTTCTTT. Its translation is CASWQTQNTEAFF. The chain has TRBV6-5 and TRBJ1-1; D gene unclear. This CDR3 has 13 amino acids. Trimming stripped 9 bases from V and 1 base from J, with 12 bases between. Germline V lookup: CDR1 MNHEY, CDR2 SVGAGI.

This clonotype was observed a few times. The rearrangement links TRBV20-1 to TRBJ2-7; possible D gene TRBD1, 6 bases. Germline CDR1 is DFQATT and CDR2 is SNEGSKA (reference sequence). The CDR3 loop spans 14 amino acids. V shed 1 base and J shed 7 bases, with 17 bases lying between them. The CDR3 sequence: CSARAGHGVGEQYF. Written as DNA, the CDR3 is TGCAGTGCTAGAGCGGGACACGGAGTGGGAGAGCAGTACTTC.

This chain joins TRBV29-1 and TRBJ2-7, with D possibly being TRBD1 (5 bases). The CDR3 extends over 16 amino acids. Trimming stripped 4 bases from V and 3 bases from J, with 22 bases between. Germline V gives CDR1 SQVTM, CDR2 ANQGSEA. The CDR3 DNA sequence: TGCAGCGTTGCGACAGATTACACGATTACTAACTACGAGCAGTACTTC. Amino acid sequence: CSVATDYTITNYEQYF.

This clonotype was found many times. The rearrangement joins TRBV15 to TRBJ1-6; D possibly corresponds to TRBD1 (5 bases). Germline values: CDR1 LNHNV, CDR2 YYDKDF (reference sequence). The CDR3 length is 15 residues. Trimming took 6 bases from V and 6 from J, leaving 15 bases between them. CDR3 in DNA: TGTGCCACCAGTCCATACCAGGGCTCTAATTCACCCCTCCACTTT. It is translated as CATSPYQGSNSPLHF. Supplemented by reference TRBV15 and TRBJ1-6, the full variable domain reads DAMVIQNPRYQVTQFGKPVTLSCSQTLNHNVMYWYQQKSSQAPKLLFHYYDKDFNNEADTPDNFQSRRPNTSFCFLDIRSPGLGDTAMYLCATSPYQGSNSPLHFGNGTRLTVT.

A few counts support this clonotype. The rearrangement links TRBV6-1 to TRBJ1-5; D not certain. CDR1 and CDR2 (germline): MNHNS, SASEGT. This CDR3 is 13 amino acids long. Deletions cut 7 bases from V and 7 bases from J, with 14 bases between. The CDR3 sequence is CASIDGPGQPQHF. Here the CDR3 DNA reads TGTGCCAGCATCGACGGCCCGGGGCAGCCCCAGCATTTT.

The gene calls are TRBV18 and TRBJ2-5; unclear D gene. The germline CDR1 and CDR2 sequences are KGHSH and LQKENI. Trimming shortened V by 2 bases and J by 3 bases, and 10 bases separated the two germline ends. The CDR3 is made up of 14 amino acids. In DNA, the CDR3 is TGTGCCAGCTCACCATGGAGACATAAAGAGACCCAGTACTTC. Residues: CASSPWRHKETQYF.

This clonotype was seen a few times. The genes are TRBV20-1 and TRBJ1-4; no clear D gene. CDR1 and CDR2 (germline): DFQATT, SNEGSKA (reference sequence). The V and J ends lost 6 bases and 0 bases respectively, with 14 bases between them. The CDR3 runs to 15 residues. CDR3 sequence reads: CSAAFYRATNEKLFF. The CDR3 DNA is TGCAGTGCCGCCTTTTATCGCGCAACTAATGAAAAACTGTTTTTT.

The chain combines TRBV4-1 with TRBJ1-1, with D unresolved. Trimming pared 3 bases from V and 1 base from J, leaving 12 bases between. Germline CDR1 is MGHRA and CDR2 is YSYEKL. The CDR3 contains 15 residues. The CDR3 region is CASSHTSPKNTEAFF. The CDR3 DNA follows: TGCGCCAGCAGCCACACCTCCCCGAAGAACACTGAAGCTTTCTTT.

To note about this clonotype: The junction differs from germline at one of its ends, possibly a read error. J is TRBJ1-4 and V is TRBV5-1; D might be TRBD1 (5 bases). The CDR3 length is 14 residues. Per the germline V gene, CDR1 is SGHRS and CDR2 is YFSETQ. CDR3 loop: CASSFQGLSEKLFF. CDR3 nucleotides: TGTGCCAGCAGCTTTCAGGGTTTAAGCGAAAAACTGTTTTTT.

This clonotype has at least ten counts. This sequence joins TRBV15 and TRBJ2-7, with D tentatively TRBD1 (5 bases). Germline V lookup: CDR1 LNHNV, CDR2 YYDKDF (reference sequence). V lost 0 bases, J lost 1 base, and 7 bases lay in between. This CDR3 contains 14 residues. CDR3 coding DNA: TGTGCCACCAGCAGAGAAGGGGTGTCCTACGAGCAGTACTTC. Its translation: CATSREGVSYEQYF.

This chain uses TRBV9 with TRBJ2-5, with D perhaps TRBD2 (7 bases). This CDR3 comprises 13 residues. Germline V gene data show CDR1 as SGDLS and CDR2 as YYNGEE. V was shortened by 7 bases and J by 5 bases, with 15 bases between the two germline ends. In nucleotides, the CDR3 is TGTGCCAGCCTGGGGGGGGCTCGCGAGACCCAGTACTTC. It specifies CASLGGARETQYF.

The chain is built from TRBV5-1 and TRBJ1-1, with D tentatively TRBD1 (5 bases). Germline assignment: CDR1 SGHRS and CDR2 YFSETQ. The CDR3 covers 14 residues. The V gene lost 7 bases and the J gene lost 0 bases, with 13 bases spanning the gap. CDR3 region: CASFRDGLNTEAFF. The CDR3 DNA sequence: TGCGCCAGCTTCCGGGACGGATTGAACACTGAAGCTTTCTTT. The complete variable domain, with remaining parts taken from reference TRBV5-1 and TRBJ1-1, reads KAGVTQTPRYLIKTRGQQVTLSCSPISGHRSVSWYQQTPGQGLQFLFEYFSETQRNKGNFPGRFSGRQFSNSRSEMNVSTLELGDSALYLCASFRDGLNTEAFFGQGTRLTVV.

Ten or more counts support this clonotype. An end of the junction differs from the germline gene, which may be a read error. The chain couples TRBV5-1 to TRBJ1-5, with TRBD1 matching 8 bases. Germline CDR1 is SGHRS and CDR2 is YFSETQ. This CDR3 region has 15 residues. The CDR3 DNA is TGTGCCAGCAGCTTAGGACAGGGCGGCAATCAGCCCCAGCATTTT. Its translation is CASSLGQGGNQPQHF.

J is TRBJ2-2 and V is TRBV6-1; D tentatively reads TRBD1 or TRBD2 (5 bases each). V dropped 7 bases and J dropped 0 bases, with 12 bases sitting between them. The CDR3 sequence is 15 residues long. CDR1 is MNHNS and CDR2 is SASEGT in the germline V gene. Here the CDR3 DNA reads TGTGCCAGCACGAACGGGGCGACGAACACCGGGGAGCTGTTTTTT. This translates into CASTNGATNTGELFF.

The V call is TRBV4-3, the J call TRBJ2-7; D is possibly TRBD1 (6 bases). Trimming pared 4 bases from V and 2 bases from J, leaving 18 bases between. Germline V gene sequence: CDR1 LGHNA, CDR2 YSLEER. The CDR3 loop spans 16 amino acids. DNA for the CDR3: TGCGCCAGCAGCCCAGAACCAGGGGCAGGGCCCTACGAGCAGTACTTC. Encoded protein: CASSPEPGAGPYEQYF.

In its sample, this clonotype was seen many times. The V and J genes are TRBV2 and TRBJ2-7; D may be TRBD2 (6 bases). The CDR3 is made up of 11 amino acids. V dropped 1 base and J dropped 11 bases, with 9 bases sitting between them. Germline lookup yields CDR1 SNHLY and CDR2 FYNNEI. The CDR3 DNA sequence: TGTGCCAGCAGTGAAGTCAGGGAGGAGTACTTC. Encoded protein: CASSEVREEYF.

This chain links TRBV2 with TRBJ1-5; the match to TRBD1 covers 7 bases. Trimming removed 6 bases from V and 7 bases from J; junction bases left unmatched: 9. CDR3 length: 14 amino acids. Per the germline V gene, CDR1 is SNHLY and CDR2 is FYNNEI. Here the CDR3 reads CASSPQGREQPQHF. CDR3 in DNA: TGTGCCAGCAGCCCACAGGGGCGGGAACAGCCCCAGCATTTT.

The V call is TRBV19, the J call TRBJ2-2, with TRBD2 matching 7 bases. The germline V gene has CDR1 LNHDA and CDR2 SQIVND (reference sequence). With V trimmed by 7 bases and J by 8 bases, 10 bases remained unmatched. The CDR3 covers 14 residues. The CDR3 here is CASNRLAPQGELFF. CDR3 coding DNA: TGTGCCAGTAATCGACTAGCCCCTCAGGGGGAGCTGTTTTTT.

This clonotype occurred many times. This chain links TRBV7-9 with TRBJ2-7; perhaps TRBD1 as D (6 bases). This CDR3 spans 15 amino acids. Germline CDR1 reads SEHNR; CDR2 reads FQNEAQ (reference sequence). V lost 0 bases and J lost 5, with 14 bases in between. DNA for the CDR3: TGTGCCAGCAGCTTAGCGGCAGGGGAACAAAACGAGCAGTACTTC. Its protein product is CASSLAAGEQNEQYF.

This clonotype was recorded once. Compared with germline, one end of the junction differs, possibly owing to a read error. V and J are TRBV7-9 and TRBJ2-7, with D perhaps being TRBD1 or TRBD2 (5 bases each). Germline V gene data show CDR1 as SEHNR and CDR2 as FQNEAQ (reference sequence). This CDR3 has 14 residues. The CDR3 loop reads CASSLTRGAYEQCF. The CDR3 DNA sequence: TGTGCCAGCAGCTTAACGCGAGGGGCCTACGAGCAGTGCTTC. Filled out from reference TRBV7-9 and TRBJ2-7, the complete variable domain reads DTGVSQNPRHKITKRGQNVTFRCDPISEHNRLYWYRQTLGQGPEFLTYFQNEAQLEKSRLLSDRFSAERPKGSFSTLEIQRTEQGDSAMYLCASSLTRGAYEQCFGPGTRLTVT.

This clonotype occurred a few times. V usage is TRBV4-1 and J usage is TRBJ1-2; D is uncertain. Germline CDR1 reads MGHRA; CDR2 reads YSYEKL. The CDR3 length is 15 residues. V shed 1 base and J shed 3 bases, with 12 bases lying between them. CDR3 sequence: CASSQVSGIHYGYTF. CDR3 nucleotides: TGCGCCAGCAGCCAAGTCTCAGGTATCCACTATGGCTACACCTTC.

With respect to this clonotype: A much larger clone is a single base away; this may be a read error. The genes are TRBV29-1 and TRBJ2-7, with D perhaps matching TRBD1 (6 bases). Germline V gene sequence: CDR1 SQVTM, CDR2 ANQGSEA. This CDR3 spans 14 amino acids. V was pared by 5 bases and J by 3 bases, with 17 bases between. The CDR3 coding sequence is TGCAGCGTTACTCCAGGGGAAAGGCTCTACGAGCAGTACTTC. Translation: CSVTPGERLYEQYF.

The chain couples TRBV29-1 to TRBJ2-3; 9 bases fit TRBD2. Trimming took 6 bases from V and 3 from J; bases not matched to a gene: 7. Germline V gene sequence: CDR1 SQVTM, CDR2 ANQGSEA. The CDR3 sequence is 14 residues long. The CDR3 nucleotides are TGCAGCGTCTTGACTAGCGGATCGACAGATACGCAGTATTTT. Encoded protein: CSVLTSGSTDTQYF.

This chain connects TRBV5-1 to TRBJ1-1; the D gene is possibly TRBD1 (6 bases). This CDR3 region has 14 residues. Germline assignment: CDR1 SGHRS and CDR2 YFSETQ. V lost 0 bases and J 6 bases, leaving 12 bases between the germline ends. The DNA of the CDR3 is TGCGCCAGCAGCTTGGAGGGGGGGGCTTCTGAAGCTTTCTTT. This translates into CASSLEGGASEAFF.